This T cell receptor beta chain was identified during a study of CD8+ T cells in alopecia areata (dated by TCRdb to between 2017 and 2018). Some background on the complete study: The treated patients, all with moderate-to-severe alopecia areata, were enrolled in an open-label pilot trial of oral tofacitinib given at 5 to 10 mg twice daily. Biopsies were taken from tofacitinib-treated patients at baseline and at 4 and 24 weeks of treatment, and a later scalp biopsy was taken in several of the tofacitinib-treated patients. RNA was obtained with the PAXgene miRNA kit for fixed scalp, the miRNeasy kit for PBMCs, and the RNeasy kit for mouse skin. For the treated patients, the SALT score, which quantifies what percentage of scalp surface area is affected, served as the measure of disease severity. immunoSEQ multiplex PCR using 35 Vbeta forward primers and 13 Jbeta reverse primers was used to amplify TCRbeta CDR3 regions. High-throughput TCRbeta sequencing was used to examine T cell clonal expansion in alopecia areata in both the C3H/HeJ mouse model and human patients. Scalp clonality was compared among normal scalp (n=4), patchy alopecia areata scalp (n=8), and alopecia totalis/universalis scalp (n=8). On the human side, TCRbeta sequencing was run on scalp tissue and on sorted CD4+ and CD8+ peripheral blood T cells from healthy controls and from alopecia areata patients with either patchy or totalis/universalis disease. Patients stayed on tofacitinib for 6 to 18 months and then had 6 months of follow-up off drug so that delayed response and recurrence could be assessed.

Summary of the overall study and its limitations: Because the treated cohort was small and had just a single nonresponder, larger studies are needed to establish links between baseline CD8+ expansion and response. Many expanded lesional clones were found to persist in scalp and blood during tofacitinib treatment, and relapse after treatment cessation may be partly explained by this persistence. Compared with normal scalp, lesional scalp had higher clonality and more expanded CD8+ clones, particularly in alopecia totalis/universalis, a pattern that suggests antigenic drive. Resident alphabeta T cells in normal human skin are also sequenced, complicating scalp TCR repertoire analysis, unlike mouse skin dominated by gammadelta T cells. Scalp clonality and the number of expanded CD8+ clones among the top 100 scalp clones were significantly decreased by tofacitinib. Compared with mice, TCR sequences shared between patients were less clear, possibly partly because of HLA diversity across the patient population.

The trim is 3 bases for V and 5 bases for J, with a gap of 11 bases between the germline ends. The CDR3 measures 13 amino acids from cysteine to phenylalanine. The sequence is cut down to CDR3 DNA, 39 bases in frame from base 1. For CDR1 and CDR2, the germline V gene lists LGHNA and YSLEER. Preparation of the library involved the immunoSEQ multiplex PCR assay. To provide template for TCR sequencing, every sample had RNA extracted and reverse transcribed into cDNA. SuperScript III was used for first-strand cDNA synthesis, primed with a 2:1 mix of oligo-dT and random hexamers. Amplification bias was assessed with a synthetic immune receptor repertoire, and residual bias was removed computationally. The published analysis was carried out like this. After raw reads were preprocessed to remove errors, the CDR3 was defined following IMGT conventions as running from the conserved cysteine to phenylalanine. To get clonality, Shannon entropy was normalized by log2 of the number of productive unique TCRs and the result was subtracted from 1. Whether scalp clones were CD4 or CD8 was inferred by matching scalp TCRbeta sequences against CD4 and CD8 repertoires sorted from blood. TCRdb obtained this table from immuneACCESS and retained in-frame rearrangements with V and J assigned. These tables miss some clones; where compared with another copy, unresolved V genes account for less than half of the shortfall, and the remainder is unexplained. V, J and clone size are taken as reported in that table, and D and trimming were inferred from the DNA itself. The sample table records about 150,000 clones; roughly 52% of these occur just once. The ten largest clones add up to more than 15% of the sample.

As regards this clone: Its antigen has not been determined. No much larger clone is present one base from it, and per-base qualities are unavailable.

The time point tag for this specimen amounts to: around 4 weeks on oral tofacitinib. This specimen's treatment or condition label, interpreted: oral pan-JAK inhibitor, 5-10 mg twice daily. Peripheral blood and lesional scalp punch biopsies were obtained from patients with alopecia areata. After PBMCs were isolated by density centrifugation and stained for CD3, CD4 and CD8, a FACSAria was used to sort CD4+ and CD8+ T cells. The chain couples TRBV4-3 to TRBJ2-7; the D segment cannot be called with confidence. The receptor's source is a human donor with alopecia areata. This sample comprised CD8+ T cells sorted from blood, obtained at week 4, from a patient treated with tofacitinib. The DNA sequence is TGCGCCAGCAGCCAGAAGTTCGTCGACGAGCAGTACTTC. This is translated as CASSQKFVDEQYF.